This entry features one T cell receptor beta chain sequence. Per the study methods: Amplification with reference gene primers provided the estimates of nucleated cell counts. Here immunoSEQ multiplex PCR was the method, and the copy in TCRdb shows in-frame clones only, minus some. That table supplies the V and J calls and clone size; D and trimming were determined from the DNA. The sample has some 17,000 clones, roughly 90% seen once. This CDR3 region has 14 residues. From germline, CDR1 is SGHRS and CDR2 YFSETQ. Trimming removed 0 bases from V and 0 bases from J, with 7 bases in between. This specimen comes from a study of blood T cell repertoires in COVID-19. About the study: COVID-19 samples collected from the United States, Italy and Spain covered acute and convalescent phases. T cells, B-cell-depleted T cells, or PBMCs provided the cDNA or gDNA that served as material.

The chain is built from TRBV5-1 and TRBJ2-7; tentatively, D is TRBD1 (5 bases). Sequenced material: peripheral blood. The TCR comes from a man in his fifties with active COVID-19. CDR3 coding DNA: TGCGCCAGCAGCTTGGAGGGGAACTCCTACGAGCAGTACTTC. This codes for CASSLEGNSYEQYF.